This T cell receptor (beta chain) came from a study of cytomegalovirus exposure and HLA in healthy donors. About the research overall: Genotyping of 398 donors showed that over 80% belonged to the Caucasian-associated ancestry cluster.

Worth noting for this clone: Its antigen remains unidentified.

Germline lookup yields CDR1 SGHAT and CDR2 FQNNGV. The ends were cut back, 5 bases at V and 10 bases at J, with 12 bases in the middle. There are 12 residues in the CDR3. Points from the study as a whole: The study assumed roughly uniform donor sequencing depth for presence/absence analyses. In terms of immune exposure information, only CMV serostatus was available. Published work reported that the classifier diagnosed cytomegalovirus status with high specificity and sensitivity.

PCR primers comprised 60 Vbeta and 13 Jbeta primers. Assay: immunoSEQ multiplex PCR; the TCRdb copy retains only in-frame clones and omits some. This repertoire shows around 86,000 clones, nearly 80% found once; its top ten account for roughly 6%. The chain has TRBV11-2 and TRBJ2-1, with D maybe TRBD2 (5 bases). The source of this sequence is a female donor in good health and CMV-seronegative. The sample comprised PBMCs. The CDR3 reads CASSDGEGEQFF. The CDR3 DNA is TGTGCCAGCAGCGACGGGGAAGGGGAGCAGTTCTTC.